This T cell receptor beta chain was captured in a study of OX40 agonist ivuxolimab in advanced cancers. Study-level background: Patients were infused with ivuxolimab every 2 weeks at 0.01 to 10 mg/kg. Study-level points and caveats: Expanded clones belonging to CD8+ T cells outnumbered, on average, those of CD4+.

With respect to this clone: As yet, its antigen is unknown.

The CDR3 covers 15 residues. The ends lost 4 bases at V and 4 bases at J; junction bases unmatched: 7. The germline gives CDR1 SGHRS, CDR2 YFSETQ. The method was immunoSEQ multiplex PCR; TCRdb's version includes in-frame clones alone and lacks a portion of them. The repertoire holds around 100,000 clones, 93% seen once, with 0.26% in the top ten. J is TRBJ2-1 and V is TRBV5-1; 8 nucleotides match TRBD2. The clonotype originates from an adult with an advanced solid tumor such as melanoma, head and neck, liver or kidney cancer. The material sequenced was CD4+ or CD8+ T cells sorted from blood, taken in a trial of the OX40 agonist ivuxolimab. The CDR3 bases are TGCGCCAGCAGCGGCGGGAGGAGAAATTACAATGAGCAGTTCTTC. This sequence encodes CASSGGRRNYNEQFF.